Following are 10 T cell receptor beta chains from one sample sequenced in a study of T cells after yellow fever vaccination. Each CDR3 protein is one row after TCRdb ran MiXCR on the 5' RACE reads. In the table there are some 250,000 distinct CDR3 sequences, 6% to 7.5% of which are singletons. This material consisted of CD4+ T cells sorted from PBMCs, taken 15 days after the yellow fever booster vaccination. The receptors were sampled from a man aged 25-45 years who received the YFV17D yellow fever vaccine.

The sample holds many counts of this clonotype. The chain has TRBV4-3 and TRBJ2-7; 10 bases map to TRBD2. This CDR3 spans 17 amino acids. CDR1 LGHNA and CDR2 YSLEER come from the germline V gene. V shed 1 base and J 3 bases; nucleotides not matched to a gene: 9. The CDR3 coding sequence is TGCGCCAGCAGCCAAGGTTTTTCTAGCGGGGGTGTCTACGAGCAGTACTTC. Translation: CASSQGFSSGGVYEQYF.

Only a few counts were recorded for this clonotype. No DNA is shown, since the ends of the CDR3 on it are uncertain; the CDR3 is the one TCRdb lists. The chain's CDR3 is CSVGQGSRQETRYF. V usage is TRBV29-1 and J usage is TRBJ2-5; the DNA was not used to check the table's D call, TRBD1. The CDR3 length is 14 residues, termini included. Germline CDR1 reads SQVTM; CDR2 reads ANQGSEA.

This rearrangement joins TRBV7-2 to TRBJ2-5; TRBD2 might be the D (5 bases). The germline V gene has CDR1 SGHTA and CDR2 FQGNSA. This CDR3 comprises 16 residues. V was trimmed by 1 base and J by 1 base, leaving 13 bases between them. CDR3 DNA: TGTGCCAGCAGCTTAGGGGTTGCGGGTTTCCAAGAGACCCAGTACTTC. Translation gives CASSLGVAGFQETQYF.

This clonotype has a count of ten or more. The chain is built from TRBV5-1 and TRBJ2-5; no firm D call. Per the germline V gene, CDR1 is SGHRS and CDR2 is YFSETQ. V lost 1 base to trimming and J lost 1 base, with 5 bases between them. CDR3 length: 13 residues. The CDR3 region has the DNA TGCGCCAGCAGCTTGAACGTCCAAGAGACCCAGTACTTC. This gives the protein CASSLNVQETQYF.

This clonotype was detected a few times. The chain carries TRBV5-5 and TRBJ2-1; D not resolved. V lost 7 bases to trimming and J lost 7 bases, with 15 bases between them. The CDR3 runs 13 residues. Germline loops: CDR1 SGHKS, CDR2 YYEKEE (reference sequence). The CDR3 DNA sequence: TGTGCCAGCCCCTTGGGGAATCTTAATGAGCAGTTCTTC. Translating it yields CASPLGNLNEQFF. Together with reference TRBV5-5 and TRBJ2-1, the CDR3 gives the full variable domain: DAGVTQSPTHLIKTRGQQVTLRCSPISGHKSVSWYQQVLGQGPQFIFQYYEKEERGRGNFPDRFSARQFPNYSSELNVNALLLGDSALYLCASPLGNLNEQFFGPGTRLTVL.

This chain connects TRBV20-1 to TRBJ2-1; D remains ambiguous. Trimming shortened V by 0 bases and J by 5 bases, and 8 bases separated the two germline ends. The CDR3 has 13 residues. Germline CDR1 is DFQATT and CDR2 is SNEGSKA (reference sequence). The CDR3 coding sequence is TGCAGTGCTAGAGAAACCCGGAACAATGAGCAGTTCTTC. The encoded protein is CSARETRNNEQFF.

This clonotype was observed a handful of times. The chain recombines TRBV5-5 with TRBJ2-2, with D hard to call. This CDR3 has 15 residues. Germline V gene data show CDR1 as SGHKS and CDR2 as YYEKEE (reference sequence). V lost 6 bases and J 0 bases, leaving 12 bases between the germline ends. The CDR3 protein is CASTLQSANTGELFF. The DNA for the CDR3 is TGTGCCAGCACTTTACAGAGCGCGAACACCGGGGAGCTGTTTTTT. The full variable domain, rest sourced from reference TRBV5-5 and TRBJ2-2, is DAGVTQSPTHLIKTRGQQVTLRCSPISGHKSVSWYQQVLGQGPQFIFQYYEKEERGRGNFPDRFSARQFPNYSSELNVNALLLGDSALYLCASTLQSANTGELFFGEGSRLTVL.

This clonotype was seen a handful of times. The chain couples TRBV3-1 to TRBJ1-6; D is undetermined. CDR1 is LGHDT, CDR2 YNNKEL, per germline (reference sequence). The CDR3 spans 13 residues. V lost 3 bases and J lost 5, with 5 bases in between. CDR3 sequence reads: CASSHGDNSPLHF. As DNA, the CDR3 is TGTGCCAGCAGCCACGGTGATAATTCACCCCTCCACTTT.

The V and J genes are TRBV25-1 and TRBJ1-4; TRBD1 might be the D (5 bases). Per the germline V gene, CDR1 is MGHDK and CDR2 is SYGVNS. The CDR3 covers 15 residues. Deletions cut 5 bases from V and 7 bases from J, with 17 bases between. The CDR3 loop is CASSPRERFGEKLFF. CDR3 sequence (DNA): TGTGCCAGCAGTCCCAGGGAACGGTTCGGTGAAAAACTGTTTTTT. The full variable domain, in which reference TRBV25-1 and TRBJ1-4 provide the parts outside the CDR3, is EADIYQTPRYLVIGTGKKITLECSQTMGHDKMYWYQQDPGMELHLIHYSYGVNSTEKGDLSSESTVSRIRTEHFPLTLESARPSHTSQYLCASSPRERFGEKLFFGSGTQLSVL.

The chain combines TRBV7-9 with TRBJ2-7, with D unclear. V lost 3 bases and J lost 0, with 6 bases in between. CDR3 size: 13 residues. Germline CDR1 is SEHNR and CDR2 is FQNEAQ (reference sequence). CDR3 coding DNA: TGTGCCAGCAGCTTTGGCCTCTCCTACGAGCAGTACTTC. This encodes CASSFGLSYEQYF.